Detailed here is one T cell receptor beta chain. A much larger clonotype is one base distant, so this may be a read error. CDR1 and CDR2 from the germline V gene are SGHVS and FNYEAQ. The CDR3 covers 13 residues. This sample was taken from a study of molecular identifiers for immune sequencing clone quantification. Each CDR3 protein is one row after TCRdb ran MiXCR on the PCR reads. The sample lists some 320,000 distinct CDR3 sequences; about a fifth were seen once. Sequencing was carried out using naive CD8+ T cells from blood, with Jurkat cell RNA spiked in. Subset here: FACS-sorted CD8+CD4-CCR7+CD45RA+ naive T cells. J is TRBJ2-3 and V is TRBV7-6, with D unclear. This sequence originates from a human donor in good health. Some libraries in this study had Jurkat cell RNA spiked in. The CDR3 loop reads CASSIALGDTQYF. CDR3 DNA sequence: TGTGCCAGCAGCATAGCATTAGGCGATACGCAGTATTTT.